This TCR beta chain comes out of a study of T cell repertoires in cytomegalovirus infection. Turning to the study itself: Through public TCR beta signatures, both CMV infection and matching HLA type were indicated.

The CDR3 runs to 13 residues. Germline V CDR1 and CDR2: LGHNT, FRNRAP. After removal of 6 bases from V and 4 bases from J, the junction contained 4 bases not matched to a gene. TCRdb independently ran MiXCR on the reads; one entry per CDR3 protein. The sample carries some 500,000 distinct CDR3 sequences, 30% to 35% recorded once. On this clonotype: What it recognizes is unknown.

The sequence came from a human donor in good health (CMV status not recorded). Some clones in this sample may be carry-over from other donors' samples. The V call is TRBV12-5, the J call TRBJ1-1, with 8 bases fitting TRBD1. Sequencing was performed on cultured PBMCs, taken from culture after CMV antigen stimulation. CDR3 sequence: CASGGQGSTEAFF. Written as DNA, the CDR3 is TGTGCTAGTGGCGGACAGGGTAGCACTGAAGCTTTCTTT. The variable domain in full, completed from reference TRBV12-5 and TRBJ1-1, reads DARVTQTPRHKVTEMGQEVTMRCQPILGHNTVFWYRQTMMQGLELLAYFRNRAPLDDSGMPKDRFSAEMPDATLATLKIQPSEPRDSAVYFCASGGQGSTEAFFGQGTRLTVV.